Sequencing of this TCR beta chain was carried out in a study of blood T cell repertoires in COVID-19. Study background: Sample material is recorded as cDNA or gDNA derived from T cells, B-cell-depleted T cells, or PBMCs.

Original data processing: How many nucleated cells were present was estimated from reference gene primer amplification. Repertoires were generated with immunoSEQ multiplex PCR, while TCRdb's copy carries only in-frame clones and drops some. That table gives V, J and clone size, and the DNA gave D and trimming. The sample carries hundreds of thousands of clones, over 75% recorded once. Two negative PCRs, clearance, or symptom resolution characterized the recovered Cohort 3 donors. Per germline, CDR1 SQVTM and CDR2 ANQGSEA. With 5 bases clipped from V and 9 bases from J, the junction kept 9 bases outside the gene matches. CDR3 length equals 14 residues.

The specimen sequenced was PBMCs or T cells enriched from blood (not recorded which). The source of this sequence is a woman aged 30 to 39 who had recovered from COVID-19. The chain combines TRBV29-1 with TRBJ2-1, with TRBD2 matching 11 bases. CDR3 nucleotide sequence: TGCAGCGTTACACTAGCGGGAGTCGTAAGTGAGCAGTTCTTC. It specifies CSVTLAGVVSEQFF.